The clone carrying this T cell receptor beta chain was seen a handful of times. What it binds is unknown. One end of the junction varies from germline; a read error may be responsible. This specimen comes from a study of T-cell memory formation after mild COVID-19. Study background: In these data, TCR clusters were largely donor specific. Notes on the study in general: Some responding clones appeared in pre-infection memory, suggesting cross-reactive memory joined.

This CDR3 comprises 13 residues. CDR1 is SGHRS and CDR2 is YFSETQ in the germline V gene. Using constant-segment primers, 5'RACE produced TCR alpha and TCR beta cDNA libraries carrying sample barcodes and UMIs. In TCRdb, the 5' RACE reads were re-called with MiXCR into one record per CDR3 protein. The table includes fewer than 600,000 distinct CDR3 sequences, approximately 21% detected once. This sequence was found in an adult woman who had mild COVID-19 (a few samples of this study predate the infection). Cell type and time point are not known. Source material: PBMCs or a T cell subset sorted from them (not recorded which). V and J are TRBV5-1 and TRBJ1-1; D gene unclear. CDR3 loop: CASSLGMETEVFF. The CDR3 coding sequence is TGCGCCAGCAGCTTGGGCATGGAAACTGAAGTTTTCTTT.